Included here is one TCR beta chain sequence, with context. What it binds is unknown. The tumor samples were collected prior to definitive surgery or chemotherapy. This sample stems from a study of high-grade serous ovarian cancer treatment subgroups. Whole-study context: Each sample yielded on average roughly 8,200 unique TCR beta rearrangements from some 15,000 reads. Broader study findings: The analyses considered CDR3 and ignored CDR1 and CDR2. These tumor repertoires lack spatial information from bulk sequencing. Different patients shared almost no repertoire; same-patient tumors shared about 0.095 to 0.79.

Assay: immunoSEQ multiplex PCR; the TCRdb copy retains only in-frame clones and omits some. There are about 28,000 clones in the sample; about 80% occur only once, and under 2.5% lies in the top ten. CDR1 is SGHAT and CDR2 is FQNNGV in the germline V gene. This CDR3 is 14 amino acids long. V lost 5 bases to trimming and J lost 12 bases, with 22 bases between them. The material sequenced was tumor tissue. This clonotype was obtained from a human donor with high-grade serous ovarian cancer. V usage is TRBV11-2 and J usage is TRBJ2-5; either TRBD1 or TRBD2 may supply D (6 bases each). In DNA, the CDR3 is TGTGCCAGCAGCCCACAGACAGGAGGGGTTCAAGAGTACTTC. It translates to CASSPQTGGVQEYF.